This entry lists 14 T cell receptor beta chains sequenced from one sample in a study of OX40 agonist ivuxolimab in advanced cancers. Sequenced by immunoSEQ multiplex PCR; TCRdb stores in-frame clones only, minus some. The sample has tens of thousands of clones, 85% to 90% seen once. Sequencing used CD4+ or CD8+ T cells sorted from blood, obtained in a trial of the OX40 agonist ivuxolimab. The receptors shown here come from an adult with an advanced solid tumor such as melanoma, head and neck, liver or kidney cancer.

The V and J genes are TRBV6-5 and TRBJ1-1, with 9 bases fitting TRBD1. Germline V gene sequence: CDR1 MNHEY, CDR2 SVGAGI. Trimming took 6 bases from V and 1 from J; bases not matched to a gene: 3. The CDR3 is 14 residues long. CDR3 sequence reads: CASRSQGANTEAFF. DNA of the CDR3: TGTGCCAGCAGGTCACAGGGGGCGAACACTGAAGCTTTCTTT.

The V and J genes are TRBV5-1 and TRBJ2-7; 8 bases are shared with TRBD1. This CDR3 is built from 13 residues. Trimming cost V 3 bases and J 5 bases; bases outside gene matches: 4. Germline assignment: CDR1 SGHRS and CDR2 YFSETQ. The CDR3 protein is CASSWDRSHEQYF. The CDR3 DNA follows: TGCGCCAGCAGCTGGGACAGGAGCCACGAGCAGTACTTC.

The V gene is TRBV6-6, the J gene TRBJ1-1; unclear D gene. With 0 bases removed from V and 1 base from J, the gap between germline ends came to 6 bases. From germline, CDR1 is MNHNY and CDR2 SVGAGI (reference sequence). CDR3 length: 14 amino acids. The CDR3 region is CASSYSRPNTEAFF. The CDR3 nucleotides read TGTGCCAGCAGTTACTCGCGGCCGAACACTGAAGCTTTCTTT.

The sample holds one count of this clone. This rearrangement joins TRBV5-4 to TRBJ2-5; no reliable D call. The germline gives CDR1 SGHNT, CDR2 YYREEE (reference sequence). The CDR3 covers 14 residues. With 0 bases removed from V and 3 bases from J, the gap between germline ends came to 9 bases. CDR3 DNA sequence: TGTGCCAGCAGCTTGGGGCCCCCTGAAGAGACCCAGTACTTC. Its protein product is CASSLGPPEETQYF.

The chain couples TRBV7-2 to TRBJ1-2; TRBD1 is a possible D gene (6 bases). The CDR3 length is 13 residues. The ends were cut back, 4 bases at V and 7 bases at J, with 13 bases in the middle. Germline CDR1 reads SGHTA; CDR2 reads FQGNSA. CDR3: CASSSGQSSGYTF. CDR3 DNA sequence: TGTGCCAGCAGCTCCGGACAGTCCTCTGGCTACACCTTC.

The V and J genes are TRBV7-2 and TRBJ2-3, with 12 bases that match TRBD2. The CDR3 totals 16 residues. V lost 5 bases and J lost 4; bases outside the gene matches: 7. The germline CDR1 and CDR2 sequences are SGHTA and FQGNSA. For the CDR3, the DNA is TGTGCCAGCAGCGCTGCTAGCGGGGGGGCCTCAGATACGCAGTATTTT. As protein: CASSAASGGASDTQYF.

The chain recombines TRBV29-1 with TRBJ2-7; the D gene is possibly TRBD1 (6 bases). Germline CDR1 SQVTM, CDR2 ANQGSEA. The CDR3 contains 13 residues. V lost 4 bases and J 2 bases, leaving 12 bases between the germline ends. The CDR3 DNA sequence: TGCAGCGTTGTACCGGGACAAGCCTACGAGCAGTACTTC. Translating gives CSVVPGQAYEQYF.

The chain has TRBV7-3 and TRBJ2-2; 7 bases align to TRBD2. The V gene end was trimmed by 2 bases and the J gene end by 7 bases; junction bases not matched to a gene: 10. This CDR3 comprises 16 residues. Germline CDR1 reads SGHTA; CDR2 reads FQGTGA. CDR3: CASSLFRGAGDGELFF. CDR3 bases: TGTGCCAGCAGCTTATTCCGTGGTGCGGGGGACGGGGAGCTGTTTTTT.

This clone was seen a few times. The chain uses TRBV11-2 and TRBJ1-4; D unresolved. Germline lookup yields CDR1 SGHAT and CDR2 FQNNGV. Trimming took off 6 bases at V and 0 bases at J, with 5 bases between the two ends. CDR3 length: 13 amino acids. The CDR3 DNA reads TGTGCCAGCAGTGGGGCAACTAATGAAAAACTGTTTTTT. Translated, it gives CASSGATNEKLFF.

The rearrangement uses TRBV11-2 and TRBJ1-6; perhaps TRBD1 as D (5 bases). The germline V and J ends were trimmed by 7 bases and 10 bases, with 17 bases remaining between them. Germline CDR1 reads SGHAT; CDR2 reads FQNNGV. CDR3 size: 14 residues. The CDR3 protein is CASTQGGASSPLHF. In nucleotides, the CDR3 is TGTGCCAGCACTCAAGGAGGGGCTTCATCACCCCTCCACTTT.

The genes are TRBV28 and TRBJ1-2; 9 bases agree with TRBD1. The V gene's germline CDR1 is MDHEN and CDR2 SYDVKM. V lost 2 bases to trimming and J lost 9 bases; unmatched junction nucleotides: 7. This CDR3 contains 14 residues. The CDR3 region is CASSLGGQGSRYTF. The CDR3 DNA follows: TGTGCCAGCAGTTTAGGGGGACAGGGATCGCGCTACACCTTC.

The chain couples TRBV27 to TRBJ2-5; 9 nucleotides match TRBD2. The J call may be incorrect, as the DNA end agrees better with TRBJ2-7. Germline loops: CDR1 MNHEY, CDR2 SMNVEV (reference sequence). This CDR3 contains 16 residues. The CDR3 nucleotides are TGTGCCAGCAGTCCCACGGCGGGGGGGCCGGGGGTCGAGCAGTACTTC. Encoded protein: CASSPTAGGPGVEQYF.

The chain is built from TRBV5-1 and TRBJ2-5, with 11 bases identical to TRBD2. The CDR3 runs 15 residues. V lost 0 bases to trimming and J lost 5 bases; unmatched junction nucleotides: 3. In germline, CDR1 is SGHRS, CDR2 YFSETQ. The CDR3 here is CASSLEPSGGETQYF. CDR3 DNA: TGCGCCAGCAGCTTGGAGCCTAGCGGGGGGGAGACCCAGTACTTC. Supplemented by reference TRBV5-1 and TRBJ2-5, the full variable domain reads KAGVTQTPRYLIKTRGQQVTLSCSPISGHRSVSWYQQTPGQGLQFLFEYFSETQRNKGNFPGRFSGRQFSNSRSEMNVSTLELGDSALYLCASSLEPSGGETQYFGPGTRLLVL.

The rearrangement joins TRBV5-1 to TRBJ2-5; TRBD1 or TRBD2 may be the D gene (6 bases each). The V end was cut by 4 bases, the J end by 5 bases, with 18 bases between. The CDR3 runs to 15 residues. Germline CDR1 SGHRS, CDR2 YFSETQ. The CDR3 reads CASSQRGAGRETQYF. For the CDR3, the DNA is TGCGCCAGCAGCCAAAGGGGGGCAGGGCGGGAGACCCAGTACTTC.